The 26 T cell receptor beta chains in this list originate from one sample, sequenced in a study of shared clonotypes between healthy human individuals (dated by TCRdb to the early 2020s). Library prep was done by the immunoSEQ multiplex PCR assay. As stored in TCRdb, this immuneACCESS dataset retains in-frame rearrangements with V and J assigned. A fraction of the clones does not appear; measured against another copy, unresolved V genes explain less than half of the discrepancy, and the remainder lacks a known reason. Here the sample has approximately 330,000 clones; around 79% occur a single time. The ten top clones hold 10% of the sample. Material: memory CD4+ T cells sorted from blood. Taken with the paper, the label for cell subset or site translates to: CD45RA-negative fraction. The receptors were gathered from a man between 25 and 39 years old in good health.

The rearrangement joins TRBV29-1 to TRBJ2-7; 8 bases are a match to TRBD1. This CDR3 is 16 amino acids long. Germline V gives CDR1 SQVTM, CDR2 ANQGSEA. Trimming cost V 0 bases and J 4 bases; bases outside gene matches: 11. The chain's CDR3 is CSVEDETGGSAYEQYF. DNA for the CDR3: TGCAGCGTTGAAGACGAAACAGGGGGATCGGCTTACGAGCAGTACTTC.

The chain links TRBV6-4 to TRBJ1-5; the D is unclear. Germline V gene lookup returns CDR1 MRHNA and CDR2 SNTAGT. V was pared by 2 bases and J by 9 bases, with 8 bases between. The CDR3 covers 12 residues. The CDR3 bases are TGTGCCAGCAGTGACCACCACCGGCCCCAGCATTTT. The encoded protein is CASSDHHRPQHF.

This sequence joins TRBV6-5 and TRBJ2-1; D remains unclear. Germline V gene sequence: CDR1 MNHEY, CDR2 SVGAGI. V lost 0 bases and J lost 2, with 2 bases in between. The CDR3 is 13 residues long. CDR3 nucleotide sequence: TGTGCCAGCAGTTACTCGACCTACAATGAGCAGTTCTTC. Translation gives CASSYSTYNEQFF.

This clone has ten or more counts. The rearrangement joins TRBV28 to TRBJ2-7, with 9 nucleotides matching TRBD1. The V segment lost 2 bases and the J segment 7 bases; nucleotides outside the gene matches: 6. The CDR3 has 14 residues. Germline V CDR1 and CDR2: MDHEN, SYDVKM. The CDR3 reads CASSLRDRAKEQYF. The CDR3 DNA sequence: TGTGCCAGCAGTTTAAGGGACAGGGCGAAAGAGCAGTACTTC.

The chain uses TRBV7-9 and TRBJ2-3; D is unresolved. Between the trimmed V and J ends, which lost 3 bases and 4 bases, there was a span of 8 bases. The CDR3 spans 13 residues. The germline gives CDR1 SEHNR, CDR2 FQNEAQ (reference sequence). The CDR3 coding sequence is TGTGCCAGCAGCTTCGGTGGAGCAGATACGCAGTATTTT. This codes for CASSFGGADTQYF.

This clone was detected only once. The chain recombines TRBV29-1 with TRBJ2-1, with D tentatively TRBD2 (5 bases). The CDR3 totals 12 residues. Trimming took off 7 bases at V and 7 bases at J, with 14 bases between the two ends. The germline CDR1 and CDR2 sequences are SQVTM and ANQGSEA. The CDR3 reads CSAQRTGNEQFF. CDR3 nucleotide sequence: TGCAGCGCGCAGCGGACTGGGAATGAGCAGTTCTTC.

DNA of the CDR3: TGTGCCAGCAGGTCTTTGGATCCTGAGCAGTTCTTC. As protein: CASRSLDPEQFF. J is TRBJ2-1 and V is TRBV28; D call uncertain. The germline CDR1 and CDR2 sequences are MDHEN and SYDVKM. V was shortened by 6 bases and J by 9 bases, with 12 bases between the two germline ends. The CDR3 sequence is 12 residues long.

The chain couples TRBV5-1 to TRBJ1-4; 9 nucleotides match TRBD1. Germline values: CDR1 SGHRS, CDR2 YFSETQ. CDR3 length: 15 residues. V shed 3 bases, J shed 7 bases, and the junction held 7 bases outside the gene matches. The CDR3 here is CASSSAGTGSEKLFF. The CDR3 DNA sequence: TGCGCCAGCAGCTCCGCCGGGACAGGGAGTGAAAAACTGTTTTTT.

V and J are TRBV29-1 and TRBJ2-7, with no clear D. This CDR3 has 11 amino acids. Trimming removed 3 bases from V and 4 bases from J, with 7 bases in between. Per germline, CDR1 SQVTM and CDR2 ANQGSEA. The CDR3 reads CSVDGGYEQYF. The CDR3 DNA reads TGCAGCGTTGATGGTGGGTACGAGCAGTACTTC.

J is TRBJ2-7 and V is TRBV19; D possibly corresponds to TRBD1 (5 bases). Germline CDR1 LNHDA, CDR2 SQIVND (reference sequence). The CDR3 covers 18 residues. V lost 0 bases and J lost 2, with 20 bases in between. CDR3 nucleotides: TGTGCCAGTAGTATAGAAGTCCTGGTCAGGGATAAAACCTACGAGCAGTACTTC. It is translated as CASSIEVLVRDKTYEQYF.

Turning to this clone: A much larger clone differs by one base, so this may be a read error. The chain combines TRBV7-2 with TRBJ1-2, with D possibly TRBD1 on 6 matching bases. Germline V gene data show CDR1 as SGHTA and CDR2 as FQGNSA. The CDR3 length is 15 residues. V lost 5 bases and J 4 bases, leaving 17 bases between the germline ends. The CDR3 is CASSLMSGGPYGYTF. The DNA for the CDR3 is TGTGCCAGCAGCCTCATGAGTGGGGGCCCCTATGGCTACACCTTC.

The chain recombines TRBV4-2 with TRBJ2-2, with D hard to call. Germline-derived CDR1 and CDR2 are LGHNA and YNFKEQ. The CDR3 runs 15 residues. V dropped 0 bases and J dropped 3 bases, with 8 bases sitting between them. CDR3 protein: CASSQEDRDTGELFF. DNA of the CDR3: TGTGCCAGCAGCCAAGAGGACCGCGACACCGGGGAGCTGTTTTTT.

The rearrangement links TRBV28 to TRBJ2-5, with D perhaps matching TRBD2 (6 bases). This CDR3 region has 14 residues. Germline CDR1 MDHEN, CDR2 SYDVKM. Written as DNA, the CDR3 is TGTGCGTGCACGGAGTTCTGGGGGAGGGAGACCCAGTACTTC. Its translation: CACTEFWGRETQYF. The full variable domain, completed using reference TRBV28 and TRBJ2-5, is DVKVTQSSRYLVKRTGEKVFLECVQDMDHENMFWYRQDPGLGLRLIYFSYDVKMKEKGDIPEGYSVSREKKERFSLILESASTNQTSMYLCACTEFWGRETQYFGPGTRLLVL.

This clone was observed a single time. CDR3: CASSLGGTSGRRETQYF. The CDR3 DNA reads as TGTGCCAGCAGCTTAGGAGGGACTAGCGGGAGACGAGAGACCCAGTACTTC. The chain recombines TRBV13 with TRBJ2-5, with 14 bases lining up with TRBD2. The CDR3 is made up of 17 amino acids. J was trimmed by 4 bases and V by 0 bases; bases with no gene match: 4. Germline lookup yields CDR1 PRHDT and CDR2 FYEKMQ (reference sequence). Complete variable domain (other parts from reference TRBV13 and TRBJ2-5): AAGVIQSPRHLIKEKRETATLKCYPIPRHDTVYWYQQGPGQDPQFLISFYEKMQSDKGSIPDRFSAQQFSDYHSELNMSSLELGDSALYFCASSLGGTSGRRETQYFGPGTRLLVL.

Comments on this clone: Distinct nucleotide sequences in the sample also encode this CDR3. J is TRBJ1-5 and V is TRBV7-2; D is ambiguous. Trimming took 4 bases from V and 0 from J, leaving 10 bases between them. Per the germline V gene, CDR1 is SGHTA and CDR2 is FQGNSA. This CDR3 has 15 residues. The CDR3 loop is CASSSFAASNQPQHF. The CDR3 coding sequence is TGTGCCAGCAGCTCTTTCGCAGCTAGCAATCAGCCCCAGCATTTT.

The chain employs TRBV4-1 and TRBJ2-7, with 9 bases that match TRBD1. The CDR3 totals 17 residues. V was clipped by 0 bases and J by 4 bases; unmatched bases: 10. Germline loops: CDR1 MGHRA, CDR2 YSYEKL. CDR3 region: CASSQDRGDRVVYEQYF. Written as DNA, the CDR3 is TGCGCCAGCAGCCAAGATCGCGGGGACAGGGTAGTATACGAGCAGTACTTC.

J is TRBJ1-1 and V is TRBV11-2; D remains unclear. This CDR3 is built from 15 residues. Germline CDR1 reads SGHAT; CDR2 reads FQNNGV. V was pared by 1 base and J by 3 bases, with 12 bases between. As DNA, the CDR3 is TGTGCCAGCAGCTTAGCCGCCCAATATGACACTGAAGCTTTCTTT. Translated, it gives CASSLAAQYDTEAFF. Full variable domain (remainder filled in from reference TRBV11-2 and TRBJ1-1): EAGVAQSPRYKIIEKRQSVAFWCNPISGHATLYWYQQILGQGPKLLIQFQNNGVVDDSQLPKDRFSAERLKGVDSTLKIQPAKLEDSAVYLCASSLAAQYDTEAFFGQGTRLTVV.

The CDR3 loop reads CASSELLTGPPLYEQYF. As DNA, the CDR3 is TGTGCCAGCAGTGAACTTTTAACCGGGCCCCCCCTCTACGAGCAGTACTTC. The chain joins TRBV6-1 to TRBJ2-7; D is uncertain. This CDR3 spans 17 amino acids. Germline values: CDR1 MNHNS, CDR2 SASEGT. Trimming removed 2 bases from V and 3 bases from J, with 20 bases in between.

The V and J genes are TRBV25-1 and TRBJ1-1; D is unresolved. V lost 8 bases and J lost 1, with 14 bases in between. Looked up from germline, CDR1 is MGHDK and CDR2 is SYGVNS. This CDR3 has 14 amino acids. The CDR3 protein is CASATGWANTEAFF. DNA of the CDR3: TGTGCCAGCGCCACCGGGTGGGCGAACACTGAAGCTTTCTTT.

This chain uses TRBV12-5 with TRBJ2-1; tentative D call: TRBD2 (5 bases). From germline, CDR1 is LGHNT and CDR2 FRNRAP. The V and J ends lost 1 base and 1 base respectively, with 5 bases between them. The CDR3 totals 14 residues. The CDR3 protein is CASGLGGSYNEQFF. The CDR3 bases are TGTGCTAGTGGTTTGGGAGGGTCCTACAATGAGCAGTTCTTC.

The rearrangement uses TRBV28 and TRBJ2-1, with 8 bases matching TRBD2. This CDR3 is built from 15 residues. Per germline, CDR1 MDHEN and CDR2 SYDVKM. With V trimmed by 4 bases and J by 2 bases, 4 bases remained unmatched. The CDR3 spells CASSYGGGPYNEQFF. The DNA of the CDR3 is TGTGCCAGCAGTTACGGGGGGGGCCCCTACAATGAGCAGTTCTTC. Full variable domain (rest looked up from reference TRBV28 and TRBJ2-1): DVKVTQSSRYLVKRTGEKVFLECVQDMDHENMFWYRQDPGLGLRLIYFSYDVKMKEKGDIPEGYSVSREKKERFSLILESASTNQTSMYLCASSYGGGPYNEQFFGPGTRLTVL.

The J gene is TRBJ2-7, the V gene TRBV11-2; 7 bases align to TRBD2. Germline V gives CDR1 SGHAT, CDR2 FQNNGV. With 5 bases clipped from V and 0 bases from J, the junction kept 7 bases outside the gene matches. The CDR3 length is 15 residues. The CDR3 sequence is CASSPASGSSYEQYF. The CDR3 DNA follows: TGTGCCAGCAGCCCCGCTAGCGGTAGCTCCTACGAGCAGTACTTC.

The chain recombines TRBV5-1 with TRBJ2-3; 9 bases line up with TRBD2. J lost 0 bases, V lost 3 bases, and 5 bases had no gene match. This CDR3 contains 16 residues. The germline gives CDR1 SGHRS, CDR2 YFSETQ. The chain's CDR3 is CASSSVAGVSTDTQYF. CDR3 in DNA: TGCGCCAGCAGCTCCGTAGCGGGAGTAAGCACAGATACGCAGTATTTT.

This chain uses TRBV6-1 with TRBJ2-3, with 9 bases that match TRBD2. Germline CDR1 and CDR2: MNHNS and SASEGT. There are 15 residues in the CDR3. Trimming took 5 bases from V and 0 from J; bases not matched to a gene: 3. The CDR3 DNA reads as TGTGCCAGCAGTTCTAGCGGGACCAGCACAGATACGCAGTATTTT. It translates to CASSSSGTSTDTQYF.

In its sample, this clone was seen many times. The chain is built from TRBV5-3 and TRBJ2-2; possibly TRBD1 for D (5 bases). TRBV5-3 is classed as an ORF, of uncertain function. Between the trimmed V and J ends, which lost 2 bases and 0 bases, there was a span of 11 bases. The CDR3 loop spans 16 amino acids. As DNA, the CDR3 is TGTGCCAGAAGCTTAAAGACAGACTCGAACACCGGGGAGCTGTTTTTT. Its translation is CARSLKTDSNTGELFF.

The chain has TRBV5-1 and TRBJ2-1; D perhaps matches TRBD1 (5 bases). Germline CDR1 is SGHRS and CDR2 is YFSETQ. Trimming removed 0 bases from V and 10 bases from J, with 20 bases in between. CDR3 length: 16 amino acids. The CDR3 sequence: CASSLGVRDGVVEQFF. The CDR3 nucleotides are TGCGCCAGCAGCTTGGGGGTCAGGGATGGGGTTGTGGAGCAGTTCTTC.